The text below deals with one T cell receptor beta chain. Its specificity is not known. The naive CD8 subset, CD45RO-negative cells positively selected for CCR7, excluded terminally differentiated effector memory CD45RA+ cells. This sample stems from a study of shared clonotypes between healthy human individuals. Regarding the study as a whole: Compared with memory subsets, naive subsets generally had larger estimated richness.

The data were produced by immunoSEQ multiplex PCR, yet TCRdb's version contains in-frame clones alone and is incomplete. The profile covers around 2,000,000 clones, with around 96% appearing a single time and approximately 1.2% taken by the ten largest. The sample comprised naive CD8+ T cells sorted from blood. The TCR originated in a man aged 18 to 29 in good health.

The CDR3 bases are TGTGCCGTTGAGGGAGGGTACAATGAGCAGTTCTTC. Translation gives CAVEGGYNEQFF. This chain uses TRBV19 with TRBJ2-1, with 7 bases matching TRBD2. The CDR3 has 12 amino acids. CDR1 is LNHDA, CDR2 SQIVND, per germline (reference sequence). V lost 11 bases and J lost 4; bases outside the gene matches: 5.